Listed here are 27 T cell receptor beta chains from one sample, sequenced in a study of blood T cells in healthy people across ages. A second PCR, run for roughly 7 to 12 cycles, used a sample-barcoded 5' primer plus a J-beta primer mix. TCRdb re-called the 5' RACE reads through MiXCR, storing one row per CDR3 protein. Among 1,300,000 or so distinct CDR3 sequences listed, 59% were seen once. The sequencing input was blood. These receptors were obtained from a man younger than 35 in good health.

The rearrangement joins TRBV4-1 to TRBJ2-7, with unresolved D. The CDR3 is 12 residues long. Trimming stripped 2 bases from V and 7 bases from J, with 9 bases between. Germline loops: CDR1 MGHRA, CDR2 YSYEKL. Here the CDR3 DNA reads TGCGCCAGCAGCCAACGACCGGGTGAGCAGTACTTC. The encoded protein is CASSQRPGEQYF.

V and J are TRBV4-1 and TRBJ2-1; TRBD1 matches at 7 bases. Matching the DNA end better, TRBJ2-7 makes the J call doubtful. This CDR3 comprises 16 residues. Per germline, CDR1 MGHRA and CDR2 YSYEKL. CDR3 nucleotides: TGCGCCAGCAGCCAAGACAAGGACAGGATCGCCTACGAGCAGTACTTC. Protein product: CASSQDKDRIAYEQYF.

The CDR3 bases are TGTGCCAGCAGTTCCACAAGGGAGCCTACGCAGTATTTT. This gives the protein CASSSTREPTQYF. V and J are TRBV6-6 and TRBJ2-3, with D perhaps matching TRBD2 (5 bases). Trimming removed 4 bases from V and 8 bases from J, with 13 bases in between. Germline V CDR1 and CDR2: MNHNY, SVGAGI (reference sequence). The CDR3 consists of 13 residues.

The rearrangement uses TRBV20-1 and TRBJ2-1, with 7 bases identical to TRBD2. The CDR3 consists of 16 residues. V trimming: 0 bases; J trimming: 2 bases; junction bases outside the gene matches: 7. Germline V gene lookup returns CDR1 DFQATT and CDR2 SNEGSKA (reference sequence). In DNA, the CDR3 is TGCAGTGCTAGAGAAGGGAGGCTAGCGGCCTACAATGAGCAGTTCTTC. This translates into CSAREGRLAAYNEQFF.

The CDR3 sequence: CSAIPRTRPHEQYF. The CDR3, as DNA: TGCAGTGCTATCCCCCGGACTAGACCCCACGAGCAGTACTTC. This rearrangement joins TRBV20-1 to TRBJ2-7; TRBD2 matches at 7 bases. The ends lost 4 bases at V and 5 bases at J; junction bases unmatched: 11. The CDR3 has 14 residues. Germline V lookup: CDR1 DFQATT, CDR2 SNEGSKA (reference sequence).

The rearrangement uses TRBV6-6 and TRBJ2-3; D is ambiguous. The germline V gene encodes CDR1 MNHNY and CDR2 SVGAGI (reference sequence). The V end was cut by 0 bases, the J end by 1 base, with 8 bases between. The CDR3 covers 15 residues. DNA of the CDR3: TGTGCCAGCAGTTACTCGAAGACCCGCACAGATACGCAGTATTTT. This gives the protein CASSYSKTRTDTQYF.

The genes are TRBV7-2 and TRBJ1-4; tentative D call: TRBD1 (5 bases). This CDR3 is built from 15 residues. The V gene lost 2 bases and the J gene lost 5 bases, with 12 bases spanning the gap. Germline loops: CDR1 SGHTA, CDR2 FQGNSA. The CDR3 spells CASSLIPGANEKLFF. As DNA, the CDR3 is TGTGCCAGCAGCTTAATTCCCGGGGCCAATGAAAAACTGTTTTTT.

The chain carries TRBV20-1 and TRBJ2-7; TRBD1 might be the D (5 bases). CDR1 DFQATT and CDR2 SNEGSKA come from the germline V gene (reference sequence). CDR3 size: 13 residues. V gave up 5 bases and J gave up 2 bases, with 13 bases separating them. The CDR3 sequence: CSAGAVLPYEQYF. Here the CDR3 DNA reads TGCAGTGCTGGGGCGGTGCTGCCCTACGAGCAGTACTTC.

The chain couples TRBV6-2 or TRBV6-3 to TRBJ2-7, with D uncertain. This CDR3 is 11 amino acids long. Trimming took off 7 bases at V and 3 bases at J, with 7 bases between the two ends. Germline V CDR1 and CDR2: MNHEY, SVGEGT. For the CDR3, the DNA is TGTGCCAGCAACTCCGTCTACGAGCAGTACTTC. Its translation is CASNSVYEQYF.

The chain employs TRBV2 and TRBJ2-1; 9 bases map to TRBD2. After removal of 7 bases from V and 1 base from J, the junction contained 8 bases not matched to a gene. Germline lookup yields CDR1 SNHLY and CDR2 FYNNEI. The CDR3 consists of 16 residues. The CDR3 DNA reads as TGTGCCAGCAACATCTTAGCGGGAGTGTCCTACAATGAGCAGTTCTTC. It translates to CASNILAGVSYNEQFF.

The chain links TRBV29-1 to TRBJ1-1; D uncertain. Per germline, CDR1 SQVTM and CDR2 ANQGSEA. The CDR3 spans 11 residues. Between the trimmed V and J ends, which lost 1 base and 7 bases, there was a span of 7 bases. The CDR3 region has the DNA TGCAGCGTTGAAGTGACGAGTGAAGCTTTCTTT. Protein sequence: CSVEVTSEAFF.

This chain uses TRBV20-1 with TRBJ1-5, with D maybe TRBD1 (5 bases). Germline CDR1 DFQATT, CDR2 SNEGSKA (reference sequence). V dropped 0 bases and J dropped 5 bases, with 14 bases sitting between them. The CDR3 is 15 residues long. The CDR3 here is CSAREVGRTDQPQHF. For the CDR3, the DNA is TGCAGTGCTAGAGAGGTGGGGCGCACCGATCAGCCCCAGCATTTT.

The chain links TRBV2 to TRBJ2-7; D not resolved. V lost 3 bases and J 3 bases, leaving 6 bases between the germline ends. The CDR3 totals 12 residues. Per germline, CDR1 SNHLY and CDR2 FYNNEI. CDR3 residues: CASSDRFYEQYF. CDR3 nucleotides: TGTGCCAGCAGTGACAGATTCTACGAGCAGTACTTC.

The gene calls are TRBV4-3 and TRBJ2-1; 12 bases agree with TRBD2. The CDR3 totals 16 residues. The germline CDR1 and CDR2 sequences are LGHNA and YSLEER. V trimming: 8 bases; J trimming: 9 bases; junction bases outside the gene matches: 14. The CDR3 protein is CASAGLAGSHSGEQFF. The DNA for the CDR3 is TGCGCCAGCGCAGGACTAGCGGGGTCCCACAGTGGTGAGCAGTTCTTC.

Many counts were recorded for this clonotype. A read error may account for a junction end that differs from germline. CDR3 nucleotide sequence: TGCGCCAGCAGCCAAGGGCGAGGCGAGCAGTACTTC. Its translation is CASSQGRGEQYF. The chain combines TRBV4-2 with TRBJ2-7; D is undetermined. CDR1 LGHNA and CDR2 YNFKEQ come from the germline V gene. This CDR3 is 12 amino acids long.

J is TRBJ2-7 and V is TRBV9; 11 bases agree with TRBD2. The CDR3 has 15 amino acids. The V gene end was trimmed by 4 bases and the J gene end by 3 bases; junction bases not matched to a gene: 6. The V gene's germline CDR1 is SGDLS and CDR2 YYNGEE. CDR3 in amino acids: CASSPTSGRVYEQYF. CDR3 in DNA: TGTGCCAGCAGCCCCACTAGCGGGAGAGTCTACGAGCAGTACTTC.

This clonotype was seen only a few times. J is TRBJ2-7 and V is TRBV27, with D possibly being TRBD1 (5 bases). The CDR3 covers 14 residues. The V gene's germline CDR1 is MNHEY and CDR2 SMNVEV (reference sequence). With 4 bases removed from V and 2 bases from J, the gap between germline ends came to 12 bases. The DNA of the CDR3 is TGTGCCAGCAGTTCCACAGGTTTTACCTACGAGCAGTACTTC. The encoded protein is CASSSTGFTYEQYF.

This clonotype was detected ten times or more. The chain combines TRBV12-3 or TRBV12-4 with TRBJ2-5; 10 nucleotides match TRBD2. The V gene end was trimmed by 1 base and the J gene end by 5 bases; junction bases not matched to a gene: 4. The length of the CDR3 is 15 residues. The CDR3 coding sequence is TGTGCCAGCAGTTTAGGGTTAGCGGGAGGCGAGACCCAGTACTTC. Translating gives CASSLGLAGGETQYF.

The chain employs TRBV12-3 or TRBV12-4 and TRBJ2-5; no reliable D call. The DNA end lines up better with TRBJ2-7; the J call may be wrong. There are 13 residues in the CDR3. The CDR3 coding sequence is TGTGCCAGCAGTTTAAAGAAGGGCGCCGAGCAGTACTTC. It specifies CASSLKKGAEQYF.

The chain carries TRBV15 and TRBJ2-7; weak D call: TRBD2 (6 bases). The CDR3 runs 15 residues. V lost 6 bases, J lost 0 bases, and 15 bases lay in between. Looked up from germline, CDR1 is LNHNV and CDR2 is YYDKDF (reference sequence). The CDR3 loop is CATSEEGLSSYEQYF. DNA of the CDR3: TGTGCCACCAGTGAGGAGGGACTCAGCTCCTACGAGCAGTACTTC.

The CDR3: CASSDRTLGYEQYF. The DNA for the CDR3 is TGTGCCAGCAGTGACCGAACTCTGGGTTACGAGCAGTACTTC. This chain joins TRBV6-5 and TRBJ2-4, with D unclear. With the DNA end fitting TRBJ2-7 better, the J assignment may be wrong. The V gene's germline CDR1 is MNHEY and CDR2 SVGAGI. The CDR3 is made up of 14 amino acids.

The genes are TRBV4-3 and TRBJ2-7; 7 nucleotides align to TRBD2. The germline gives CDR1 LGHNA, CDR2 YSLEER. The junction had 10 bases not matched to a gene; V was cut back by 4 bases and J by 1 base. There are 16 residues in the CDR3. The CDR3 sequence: CASSREGGAGSYEQYF. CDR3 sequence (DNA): TGCGCCAGCAGCCGGGAGGGAGGAGCGGGGTCCTACGAGCAGTACTTC.

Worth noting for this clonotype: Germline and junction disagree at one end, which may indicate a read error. The CDR3 DNA sequence: TGCAGTGCGAGAGCGGAAGGGAGGGATGAGCAGTACTTC. Translation: CSARAEGRDEQYF. The chain couples TRBV20-1 to TRBJ2-5; 7 nucleotides align to TRBD2. The CDR3 runs to 13 residues. CDR1 is DFQATT and CDR2 is SNEGSKA in the germline V gene (reference sequence).

CDR3 amino acids: CASSASGETQYF. CDR3 nucleotide sequence: TGTGCCAGCAGTGCTAGCGGTGAGACCCAGTACTTC. The gene calls are TRBV2 and TRBJ2-5; 7 positions agree with TRBD2. Germline V gives CDR1 SNHLY, CDR2 FYNNEI. V lost 4 bases and J lost 5; bases outside the gene matches: 1. This CDR3 has 12 amino acids.

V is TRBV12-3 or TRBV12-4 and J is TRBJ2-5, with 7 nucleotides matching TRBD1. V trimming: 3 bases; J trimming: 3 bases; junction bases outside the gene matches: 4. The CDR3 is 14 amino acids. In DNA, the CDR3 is TGTGCCAGCAGTTTCTCTGGACAGGAAGAGACCCAGTACTTC. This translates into CASSFSGQEETQYF.

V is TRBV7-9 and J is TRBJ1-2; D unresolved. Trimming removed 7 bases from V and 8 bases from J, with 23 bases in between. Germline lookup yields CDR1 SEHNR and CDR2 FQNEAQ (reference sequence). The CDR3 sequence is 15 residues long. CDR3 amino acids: CASTLVGAGARGYTF. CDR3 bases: TGTGCCAGCACCCTGGTGGGAGCGGGCGCGCGGGGCTACACCTTC.

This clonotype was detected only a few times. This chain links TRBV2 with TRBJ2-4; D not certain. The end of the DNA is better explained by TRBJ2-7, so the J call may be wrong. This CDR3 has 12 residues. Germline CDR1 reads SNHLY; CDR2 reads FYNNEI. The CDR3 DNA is TGTGCCAGCAGTGAAGTCCTACTCGAGCAGTACTTC. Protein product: CASSEVLLEQYF.